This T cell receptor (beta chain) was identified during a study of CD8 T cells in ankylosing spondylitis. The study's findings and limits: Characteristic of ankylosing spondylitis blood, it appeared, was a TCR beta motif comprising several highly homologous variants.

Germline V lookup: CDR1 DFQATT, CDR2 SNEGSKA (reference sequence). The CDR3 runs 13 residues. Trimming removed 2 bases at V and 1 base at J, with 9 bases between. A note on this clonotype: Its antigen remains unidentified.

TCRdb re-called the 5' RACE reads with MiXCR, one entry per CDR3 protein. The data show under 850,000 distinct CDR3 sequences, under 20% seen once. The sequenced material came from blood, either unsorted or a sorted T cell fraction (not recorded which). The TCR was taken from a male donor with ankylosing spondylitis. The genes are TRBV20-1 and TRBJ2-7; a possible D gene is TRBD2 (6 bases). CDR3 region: CSARYSGSYEQYF. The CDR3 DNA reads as TGCAGTGCTAGATATAGCGGATCCTACGAGCAGTACTTC.